This entry is about one T cell receptor beta chain. It lacks a known antigen. No much larger clone is present one base from it, and per-base qualities are unavailable. These data belong to a study of shared clonotypes between healthy human individuals (dated by TCRdb to about 2020). In terms of the full investigation: The cohort included three men and a couple of women between 18 and 49 years of age. Per donor, three plates each were used for CD4 naive and CD4 memory, two for CD8 naive, and one for CD8 memory. The study deeply sequenced blood TCR repertoires of five healthy adults to estimate repertoire size and the extent of clonotype sharing between individuals. To increase sequencing depth and limit assay-specific biases, different laboratories used diverse techniques to prepare libraries and sequence TCR repertoires. Per donor, leukapheresis produced somewhere between about 0.94 and 9 billion PBMCs. Results the study describes overall, beyond this receptor: Clonotypes shared by all four sorted-subset donors showed higher generation probabilities than non-shared clonotypes. Even with the large sequencing depth, rarefaction of the sorted-subset datasets indicated that sequencing was incomplete. Pairwise subsampling led to the expectation that sequencing depth would affect the degree of clonotype sharing among donors. Across a few donors, around 5% of naive CD4, 3% to 4% of naive CD8, around 2.1% of memory CD4, and 0.3% to 0.45% of memory CD8 clonotypes were shared. Sampling was limited to blood, and TCR repertoires in tissue likely differ from TCR repertoires in blood. Naive subsets generally had larger estimated clonotype richness than memory subsets did. Because the study included a small number of donors, the genetic and exposure-history diversity represented was limited.

Using the deep immunoSEQ assay, multiplex PCR amplified TCR CDR3 regions from genomic DNA. For each cell subset, the extracted genomic DNA was distributed evenly across all wells of several immunoSEQ 96-well plates, and each plate served as one replicate. For sorted subsets, about 200 ng genomic DNA, equal to 30,000 or so T cell genomes, was loaded into each replicate PCR. Purified libraries were quantified with a Qubit 3.0 fluorometer, sized on a Bioanalyzer 2100, and re-quantified with the KAPA Library Quantification kit. Every immunoSEQ 96-well plate was sequenced on a separate single-read 150-cycle Illumina NextSeq 550 flow cell. Per the original workflow: The immunoSEQ output contained only junctional sequences without quality scores, so filtering could not match that applied to full-length reads. Sequences were annotated with PyIR, a Python wrapper for IgBLAST v1.9, using IMGT germline references to assign V/J genes and CDR3. Any read was removed if the V/J assignment was weak (E-value above 1e-6), the CDR3 was missing, or the read contained stop codons, out-of-frame junctions, or ambiguous translated residues. V3J clonotypes were defined as sequences sharing the same inferred V gene, J gene, and CDR3 amino acid sequence. The percentage overlap between two repertoires was calculated by dividing the number of shared unique clonotypes by the size of the smaller repertoire. Richness of each repertoire was evaluated using RTK rarefaction, the Chao1 estimator, and Recon v2.1 estimates of unobserved clonotypes. Generation probabilities for all TCRbeta clonotypes obtained by the gDNA method from several donors were computed using OLGA. TCRdb re-hosts the immuneACCESS table, in-frame sequences only. Its copies lack some clones; in the studies checked, an unresolved V gene accounts for under half of them, and the cause for the rest is not known. V, J and clone size derive from that table, while D and trimming were established from the DNA sequence. For this sample the table gives 2,500,000 or so clones, of which 93% were detected only once. The ten largest account for approximately 0.36% of the sample.

Taken from cysteine to phenylalanine, the CDR3 has 17 residues. The CDR3 DNA has 51 bases and is translated from base 1. For this chain, trimming is 5 bases at the V end and 3 bases at the J end, and the number of junction bases without a gene match is 13. CDR1 and CDR2 are drawn from the germline V gene: MDHEN, SYDVKM. Healthy HIV-negative adults with no recently reported acute infections or vaccinations were included as donors. Every donor was a Caucasian adult residing in Nashville, Tennessee, USA. CD4+ T cells were enriched by magnetic negative selection, after which naive cells were positively selected on CD45RA and the negative fraction was taken as the memory subset. Blood was obtained by leukapheresis, after which PBMCs were separated by Ficoll-Histopaque density gradient centrifugation and cryopreserved in liquid nitrogen vapor phase. Analytical flow cytometry was used to check the purity and quantity of every magnetically sorted T cell population. Each sorted fraction had its genomic DNA isolated and then quantified by UV absorbance on a Nanodrop 2000c.

The origin of this receptor is a man between 18 and 35 years old in good health. Some clones in this sample may be carry-over from other donors' samples. The sequenced material came from naive CD4+ T cells from PBMCs. The cell subset or site tag for this specimen amounts to: CD45RA+ positively selected. This chain joins TRBV28 to TRBJ2-5, with TRBD2 matching 9 junction bases. The CDR3 has the sequence CASSPLWLAGREETQYF. The DNA reads TGTGCCAGCAGTCCCCTTTGGCTAGCGGGAAGGGAAGAGACCCAGTACTTC.